This entry describes one T cell receptor beta chain. The data derive from a study of blood T cell repertoires in COVID-19. Using immunoSEQ multiplex PCR, the repertoire was profiled, and TCRdb retains in-frame clones only, with some absent. The sample has under 45,000 clones; 89% are singletons. Germline values: CDR1 SGHAT, CDR2 FQNNGV. The CDR3 consists of 17 residues. Trimming cost V 5 bases and J 1 base; bases outside gene matches: 9. The sequencing sample was made of peripheral blood. The chain employs TRBV11-2 and TRBJ1-3; 9 bases agree with TRBD1. This clonotype was obtained from a human donor in a cohort sampled during active COVID-19. The CDR3 sequence is CASSQRPGQGSGNTIYF. DNA for the CDR3: TGTGCCAGCAGCCAACGGCCGGGACAGGGATCTGGAAACACCATATATTTT. Complete variable domain (other parts from reference TRBV11-2 and TRBJ1-3): EAGVAQSPRYKIIEKRQSVAFWCNPISGHATLYWYQQILGQGPKLLIQFQNNGVVDDSQLPKDRFSAERLKGVDSTLKIQPAKLEDSAVYLCASSQRPGQGSGNTIYFGEGSWLTVV.